This T cell receptor beta chain originates from a study of blood T cell repertoires in COVID-19. Study context: Researchers got acute and convalescent COVID-19 samples from the United States, Italy and Spain.

In the source study's methods: Amplified reference gene primers provided the basis for estimating nucleated cell counts. Using immunoSEQ multiplex PCR, the repertoire was profiled, and TCRdb retains in-frame clones only, with some absent. That table supplies the V and J calls and clone size; D and trimming were determined from the DNA. This sample has a few hundred thousand clones, with about nine tenths found just once. Trimming pared 3 bases from V and 3 bases from J, leaving 21 bases between. This CDR3 has 17 amino acids. Germline assignment: CDR1 SGHTA and CDR2 FQGNSA. This clonotype was obtained from a woman aged 55-70 years with acute or convalescent COVID-19. The sequencing input was peripheral blood. The genes are TRBV7-2 and TRBJ2-7; TRBD1 is a possible D gene (6 bases). For the CDR3, the DNA is TGTGCCAGCAGCTTGGGTGGGTCAGGGGCGCAGGTCTACGAGCAGTACTTC. Protein: CASSLGGSGAQVYEQYF.